Following are 25 T cell receptor beta chains from one sample sequenced in a study of PD-1 blockade in classical Hodgkin lymphoma. Every patient experienced relapse after autologous stem cell transplantation, and brentuximab vedotin exposure varied. TCRdb keeps only in-frame clones here, not all; method: immunoSEQ multiplex PCR. The profile shows roughly 13,000 clones, more than 85% of them singletons. Source: peripheral blood mononuclear cells (PBMCs), taken at baseline. The receptors were gathered from a human donor with classical Hodgkin lymphoma.

A word on this clone: One junction end does not reproduce the germline sequence, and a read error may be involved. The rearrangement uses TRBV7-2 and TRBJ2-3; 10 bases map to TRBD2. The CDR3 contains 11 residues. The germline V gene has CDR1 SGHTA and CDR2 FQGNSA. The CDR3 region is CASSLGTSDNF. CDR3 coding DNA: TGTGCCAGCAGCCTCGGGACTAGCGACAATTTT.

The J gene is TRBJ2-3, the V gene TRBV29-1; 7 positions agree with TRBD1. The length of the CDR3 is 14 residues. The germline gives CDR1 SQVTM, CDR2 ANQGSEA. The V and J ends lost 8 bases and 2 bases, in that order; junction bases with no gene match: 10. This chain's CDR3 is CSMETGIITDTQYF. CDR3 DNA sequence: TGCAGCATGGAGACAGGGATCATCACAGATACGCAGTATTTT.

J is TRBJ1-1 and V is TRBV6-5; the D gene is possibly TRBD1 (5 bases). CDR1 and CDR2 (germline): MNHEY, SVGAGI. The CDR3 contains 15 residues. Trimming took 4 bases from V and 10 from J, leaving 22 bases between them. CDR3 sequence reads: CASSLNPGLYDGAFF. The CDR3 DNA sequence: TGTGCCAGCAGTTTAAACCCGGGGCTGTACGACGGAGCTTTCTTT.

The chain has TRBV5-1 and TRBJ2-5; D may be TRBD1 (5 bases). Trimming left V 2 bases short and J 3 bases short, with 8 bases between. The germline gives CDR1 SGHRS, CDR2 YFSETQ. The CDR3 totals 13 residues. In nucleotides, the CDR3 is TGCGCCAGCAGCTTCAGGGTAGAAGAGACCCAGTACTTC. It is translated as CASSFRVEETQYF.

The chain has TRBV5-1 and TRBJ2-2, with D possibly being TRBD1 (6 bases). The CDR3 runs to 16 residues. V lost 2 bases, J lost 0 bases, and 11 bases lay in between. CDR1 SGHRS and CDR2 YFSETQ come from the germline V gene. CDR3 residues: CASSLTGTTNTGELFF. In DNA, the CDR3 is TGCGCCAGCAGCTTAACCGGGACAACGAACACCGGGGAGCTGTTTTTT.

This rearrangement joins TRBV29-1 to TRBJ2-1; D unresolved. Germline V gene sequence: CDR1 SQVTM, CDR2 ANQGSEA. V shed 6 bases and J shed 5 bases, with 8 bases lying between them. This CDR3 has 11 residues. CDR3 nucleotides: TGCAGCGTCAGACATGACAATGAGCAGTTCTTC. This sequence encodes CSVRHDNEQFF.

This chain joins TRBV30 and TRBJ2-3; 7 bases align to TRBD1. Germline CDR1 and CDR2: GTSNPN and SVGIG (reference sequence). Losses at the gene ends were 2 bases for V and 2 bases for J; bases not matched to a gene: 10. The CDR3 is made up of 16 amino acids. The CDR3 is CAWSKTTGQSTDTQYF. The CDR3 DNA is TGTGCCTGGAGTAAAACCACGGGACAGTCCACAGATACGCAGTATTTT.

V gene TRBV4-1 combines with J gene TRBJ1-2, with D hard to call. Trimming cost V 1 base and J 4 bases, with 10 bases left between them. The length of the CDR3 is 14 residues. CDR1 and CDR2 (germline): MGHRA, YSYEKL. The CDR3 spells CASSQASSLYGYTF. The CDR3 coding sequence is TGCGCCAGCAGCCAAGCCAGTTCCCTCTATGGCTACACCTTC.

This sequence joins TRBV29-1 and TRBJ2-7; TRBD1 agrees at 9 bases. After removal of 8 bases from V and 2 bases from J, the junction contained 7 bases not matched to a gene. The CDR3 is 13 residues long. Germline loops: CDR1 SQVTM, CDR2 ANQGSEA. CDR3 DNA: TGCAGCACACGGACAGGGGACCCCTACGAGCAGTACTTC. Encoded protein: CSTRTGDPYEQYF.

The V call is TRBV4-1, the J call TRBJ2-5; D is undetermined. V shed 1 base and J shed 0 bases, with 9 bases lying between them. The CDR3 loop spans 15 amino acids. From germline, CDR1 is MGHRA and CDR2 YSYEKL. CDR3: CASSQGSLYQETQYF. The CDR3 DNA sequence: TGCGCCAGCAGCCAAGGGTCGCTTTACCAAGAGACCCAGTACTTC.

V is TRBV5-1 and J is TRBJ2-7; TRBD2 might be the D (6 bases). V was clipped by 4 bases and J by 4 bases, with 12 bases between them. This CDR3 has 13 residues. Germline CDR1 and CDR2: SGHRS and YFSETQ. The CDR3 DNA reads as TGCGCCAGCAGCCGCGGGGCGGATTACGAGCAGTACTTC. This translates into CASSRGADYEQYF. The variable domain in full, completed from reference TRBV5-1 and TRBJ2-7, reads KAGVTQTPRYLIKTRGQQVTLSCSPISGHRSVSWYQQTPGQGLQFLFEYFSETQRNKGNFPGRFSGRQFSNSRSEMNVSTLELGDSALYLCASSRGADYEQYFGPGTRLTVT.

This chain connects TRBV5-5 to TRBJ2-3, with D possibly matching TRBD2 (5 bases). Germline V gene lookup returns CDR1 SGHKS and CDR2 YYEKEE (reference sequence). V gave up 3 bases and J gave up 4 bases, with 15 bases separating them. This CDR3 has 15 amino acids. CDR3 nucleotides: TGTGCCAGCAGCTACTTACCGGGGTGGGCAGATACGCAGTATTTT. It specifies CASSYLPGWADTQYF.

The chain joins TRBV19 to TRBJ1-5, with 9 positions matching TRBD1. The CDR3 runs 15 residues. Germline V gene lookup returns CDR1 LNHDA and CDR2 SQIVND (reference sequence). After removal of 4 bases from V and 6 bases from J, the junction contained 7 bases not matched to a gene. For the CDR3, the DNA is TGTGCCAGTAGTACGGGACAGGGCGGTGGTCAGCCCCAGCATTTT. Its translation: CASSTGQGGGQPQHF.

The CDR3: CASSENRMESYEQYF. In nucleotides, the CDR3 is TGCGCCAGCAGCGAGAACAGGATGGAGTCCTACGAGCAGTACTTC. This chain links TRBV5-1 with TRBJ2-7; D is perhaps TRBD1 (5 bases). The germline CDR1 and CDR2 sequences are SGHRS and YFSETQ. This CDR3 is 15 amino acids long. Trimming left V 4 bases short and J 1 base short, with 15 bases between.

The rearrangement links TRBV6-6 to TRBJ1-2; possibly TRBD1 for D (6 bases). V dropped 0 bases and J dropped 8 bases, with 16 bases sitting between them. Germline V CDR1 and CDR2: MNHNY, SVGAGI (reference sequence). The CDR3 extends over 15 amino acids. The CDR3 is CASSYSRKGEQGYTF. CDR3 DNA sequence: TGTGCCAGCAGTTACTCGAGGAAGGGGGAGCAAGGCTACACCTTC.

The V gene is TRBV28, the J gene TRBJ2-3, with TRBD1 as a possible D gene (6 bases). V lost 6 bases, J lost 1 base, and 11 bases lay in between. The CDR3 totals 14 residues. In germline, CDR1 is MDHEN, CDR2 SYDVKM. CDR3 bases: TGTGCCAGCAGGCAGGGGCCCCGCACAGATACGCAGTATTTT. Its translation is CASRQGPRTDTQYF.

V is TRBV11-2 and J is TRBJ1-1, with unresolved D. Deletions cut 0 bases from V and 6 bases from J, with 11 bases between. Germline assignment: CDR1 SGHAT and CDR2 FQNNGV. The CDR3 covers 14 residues. CDR3 amino acids: CASSLDWGRPEAFF. In DNA form, the CDR3 reads TGTGCCAGCAGCTTAGATTGGGGTAGGCCTGAAGCTTTCTTT.

V is TRBV30 and J is TRBJ2-3; 8 bases agree with TRBD2. From germline, CDR1 is GTSNPN and CDR2 SVGIG (reference sequence). V gave up 0 bases and J gave up 1 base; unmatched junction bases: 0. This CDR3 has 14 amino acids. This chain's CDR3 is CAWSVAGGTDTQYF. In DNA form, the CDR3 reads TGTGCCTGGAGTGTAGCGGGGGGCACAGATACGCAGTATTTT.

The chain employs TRBV9 and TRBJ2-1, with 10 bases fitting TRBD2. CDR1 is SGDLS and CDR2 is YYNGEE in the germline V gene. The length of the CDR3 is 14 residues. The V segment lost 3 bases and the J segment 9 bases; nucleotides outside the gene matches: 6. The CDR3 DNA reads TGTGCCAGCAGCGCCGTAGCGGGGGGCGTTGAGCAGTTCTTC. It translates to CASSAVAGGVEQFF.

The V call is TRBV6-6, the J call TRBJ2-2; 7 bases match TRBD1. V was pared by 10 bases and J by 6 bases, with 14 bases of the junction left unmatched. This CDR3 spans 15 amino acids. Germline V gene sequence: CDR1 MNHNY, CDR2 SVGAGI (reference sequence). CDR3 amino acids: CATAINRQGSGELFF. The CDR3 DNA follows: TGTGCCACCGCAATAAACCGACAGGGATCCGGGGAGCTGTTTTTT.

The chain is built from TRBV7-2 and TRBJ2-3; 9 nucleotides match TRBD2. Per germline, CDR1 SGHTA and CDR2 FQGNSA. With 5 bases clipped from V and 2 bases from J, the junction kept 8 bases outside the gene matches. This CDR3 comprises 16 residues. CDR3 amino acids: CASSRSKRGDTDTQYF. The CDR3 bases are TGTGCCAGCAGCCGATCCAAGCGGGGGGACACAGATACGCAGTATTTT.

V and J are TRBV5-1 and TRBJ1-2; D remains unclear. In germline, CDR1 is SGHRS, CDR2 YFSETQ. V was pared by 2 bases and J by 6 bases, with 14 bases between. The CDR3 totals 14 residues. The chain's CDR3 is CASSFGRLSNGYTF. The CDR3 nucleotides read TGCGCCAGCAGCTTCGGGCGACTTAGCAATGGCTACACCTTC.

V gene TRBV30 combines with J gene TRBJ1-6; weak D call: TRBD1 (6 bases). CDR1 is GTSNPN and CDR2 is SVGIG in the germline V gene (reference sequence). The germline V and J ends were trimmed by 7 bases and 6 bases, with 16 bases remaining between them. The CDR3 is 14 residues long. As DNA, the CDR3 is TGTGCCTTCGACAGGACCTTCGGTAATTCACCCCTCCACTTT. Amino acids: CAFDRTFGNSPLHF.

This clone came up once. V usage is TRBV4-1 and J usage is TRBJ2-2, with TRBD2 matching 13 bases. With 2 bases clipped from V and 1 base from J, the junction kept 1 base outside the gene matches. The CDR3 extends over 17 amino acids. Germline CDR1 and CDR2: MGHRA and YSYEKL. As DNA, the CDR3 is TGCGCCAGCAGCCAACGGACTAGCGGGGGGAACACCGGGGAGCTGTTTTTT. Amino acids: CASSQRTSGGNTGELFF.

The chain couples TRBV7-9 to TRBJ1-6; TRBD1 is a possible D gene (6 bases). V was pared by 5 bases and J by 7 bases, with 15 bases between. In germline, CDR1 is SEHNR, CDR2 FQNEAQ (reference sequence). CDR3 length equals 15 residues. CDR3 coding DNA: TGTGCCAGCAGCGCCGGCGGGGGCATAAATTCACCCCTCCACTTT. Protein sequence: CASSAGGGINSPLHF. Complete variable domain (other parts from reference TRBV7-9 and TRBJ1-6): DTGVSQNPRHKITKRGQNVTFRCDPISEHNRLYWYRQTLGQGPEFLTYFQNEAQLEKSRLLSDRFSAERPKGSFSTLEIQRTEQGDSAMYLCASSAGGGINSPLHFGNGTRLTVT.